The clone carrying this T cell receptor (beta chain) was seen a few times. This record comes from a study of T cells in Graves' hyperthyroidism and ophthalmopathy. In germline, CDR1 is SGDLS, CDR2 YYNGEE. The trim removed 2 bases at V and 0 bases at J, leaving 1 base unmatched. The CDR3 loop spans 17 amino acids. TCR beta CDR3 regions were amplified from RNA. HTBI primers were used for first-round RT-PCR of the TCR CDR3. TCRdb processed the multiplex PCR reads anew with MiXCR; each CDR3 protein has one entry. The sample records around 620,000 distinct CDR3 sequences, around 15% being singletons. The chain joins TRBV9 to TRBJ2-1; 14 bases map to TRBD2. This receptor was obtained from a woman aged 25-40 years with Graves' hyperthyroidism. Specimen: blood. The DNA of the CDR3 is TGTGCCAGCAGCGTCGGGACTAGCGGGAGCTCCTACAATGAGCAGTTCTTC. This gives the protein CASSVGTSGSSYNEQFF.